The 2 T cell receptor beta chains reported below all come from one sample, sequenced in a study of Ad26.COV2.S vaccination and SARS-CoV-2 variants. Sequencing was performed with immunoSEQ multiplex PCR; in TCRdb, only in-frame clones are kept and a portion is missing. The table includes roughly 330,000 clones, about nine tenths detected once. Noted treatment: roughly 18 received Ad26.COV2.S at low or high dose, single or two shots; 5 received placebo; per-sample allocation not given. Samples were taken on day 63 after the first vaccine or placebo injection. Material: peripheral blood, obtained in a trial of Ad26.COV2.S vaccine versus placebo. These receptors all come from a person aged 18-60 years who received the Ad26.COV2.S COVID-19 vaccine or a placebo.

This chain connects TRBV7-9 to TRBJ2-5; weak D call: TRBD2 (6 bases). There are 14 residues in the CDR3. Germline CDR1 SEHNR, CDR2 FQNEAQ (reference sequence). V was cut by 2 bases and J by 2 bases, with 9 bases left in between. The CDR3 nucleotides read TGTGCCAGCAGCTTAAGCGGGCTACAAGAGACCCAGTACTTC. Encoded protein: CASSLSGLQETQYF.

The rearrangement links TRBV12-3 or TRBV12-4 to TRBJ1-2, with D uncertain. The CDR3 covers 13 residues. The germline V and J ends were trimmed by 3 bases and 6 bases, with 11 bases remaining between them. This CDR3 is CASSLSRWDGYTF. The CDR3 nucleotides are TGTGCCAGCAGTTTGAGCCGTTGGGATGGCTACACCTTC.